Included here is one T cell receptor (beta chain) sequence, with context. Its antigen is unknown. This sample was taken from a study of post-analysis software for immune sequencing data. CDR1 is SQVTM, CDR2 ANQGSEA, per germline. This CDR3 contains 14 residues. V was pared by 6 bases and J by 0 bases, with 4 bases of the junction left unmatched. Findings and caveats of the study: Higher frequency in patients than in controls was seen for about 5 TRBV segments, with TRBV5-6, TRBV5-1 and TRBV20-1 among them.

Prepared libraries of TCR beta cDNA carried unique molecular identifiers. TCRdb reanalysed the PCR reads using MiXCR and keeps one entry per CDR3 protein. The table has approximately 730,000 distinct CDR3 sequences, 25% to 30% seen once. V usage is TRBV29-1 and J usage is TRBJ2-2, with 7 nucleotides matching TRBD2. The specimen sequenced was blood. The receptor was isolated from a girl aged 10-17 years with multiple sclerosis. The CDR3 loop reads CSVAGLPNTGELFF. CDR3 DNA: TGCAGCGTCGCGGGACTACCGAACACCGGGGAGCTGTTTTTT.